This T cell receptor (beta chain) comes out of a study of CD8+ T cells in alopecia areata. Study-wide context: Scalp area affected, as a percentage, set the severity score of treated patients. Notes on the study in general: Lesional tissue from the scalp (especially in alopecia totalis/universalis) showed higher clonality than normal scalp. A large proportion of expanded lesional clones were detected persisting in scalp and blood during tofacitinib.

cDNA prepared by RNA extraction and subsequent reverse transcription served as the template for sequencing. The assay was immunoSEQ multiplex PCR, and TCRdb's table has in-frame clones only and misses some. This repertoire shows 93,000 or so clones, 85% to 90% found once; its top ten account for over 8.5%. The treatment was: oral pan-JAK inhibitor, 5-10 mg twice daily. This CDR3 comprises 14 residues. V lost 2 bases and J 0 bases, leaving 8 bases between the germline ends. Per germline, CDR1 MNHEY and CDR2 SMNVEV (reference sequence). As to this clone: Its antigen is not known.

The chain joins TRBV27 to TRBJ2-7; D is unclear. The receptor was derived from a human donor with alopecia areata. This specimen consisted of CD8+ T cells sorted from blood, obtained around week 30, from a patient treated with tofacitinib. The CDR3 protein is CASSLGRTSYEQYF. The CDR3 region has the DNA TGTGCCAGCAGTTTAGGCAGAACCTCCTACGAGCAGTACTTC.